These 6 T cell receptor beta chains came from one sample sequenced in a study of CD8 T cells in Susac syndrome. Random-hexamer reverse transcription was applied to roughly 0.5 to 1 ug RNA. One entry per CDR3 protein, called by TCRdb with MiXCR from the immunoSEQ multiplex PCR reads. The profile shows some 110,000 distinct CDR3 sequences, over 90% of them singletons. The sequenced sample was CD4+ T cells from PBMCs. Every receptor here comes from a human donor with Susac syndrome.

V is TRBV4-2 and J is TRBJ2-2; 8 positions match TRBD1. Germline V lookup: CDR1 LGHNA, CDR2 YNFKEQ. This CDR3 comprises 17 residues. Trimming took 0 bases from V and 4 from J; bases not matched to a gene: 7. This chain's CDR3 is CASSQEDRAPGTGELFF. DNA of the CDR3: TGTGCCAGCAGCCAAGAGGACAGGGCCCCGGGCACCGGGGAGCTGTTTTTT.

This clonotype was found a few times. The chain carries TRBV6-5 and TRBJ2-7, with a weak D call TRBD1 (5 bases). With 0 bases removed from V and 1 base from J, the gap between germline ends came to 10 bases. This CDR3 spans 15 amino acids. Germline-derived CDR1 and CDR2 are MNHEY and SVGAGI. CDR3 in DNA: TGTGCCAGCAGTTACTCGAGGACACAGTCCTACGAGCAGTACTTC. Its protein product is CASSYSRTQSYEQYF.

V gene TRBV15 combines with J gene TRBJ1-5; D unresolved. V was shortened by 3 bases and J by 3 bases, with 12 bases between the two germline ends. The CDR3 contains 15 residues. CDR1 is LNHNV and CDR2 is YYDKDF in the germline V gene (reference sequence). In DNA form, the CDR3 reads TGTGCCACCAGCAGTAAAAACAATTTCAATCAGCCCCAGCATTTT. The encoded protein is CATSSKNNFNQPQHF.

The chain carries TRBV4-2 and TRBJ2-1, with 9 positions matching TRBD2. There are 18 residues in the CDR3. The J segment lost 4 bases and the V segment lost 4 bases, leaving 14 bases of the junction unmatched. Germline V lookup: CDR1 LGHNA, CDR2 YNFKEQ. As DNA, the CDR3 is TGTGCCAGCAGCCCCGGAGCGCCGGGACTAGCAAGATACAATGAGCAGTTCTTC. It encodes CASSPGAPGLARYNEQFF.

The rearrangement joins TRBV4-1 to TRBJ2-1; D is possibly TRBD2 (5 bases). V lost 3 bases and J lost 9, with 15 bases in between. This CDR3 is built from 14 residues. The germline gives CDR1 MGHRA, CDR2 YSYEKL. Here the CDR3 reads CASSHYSRGGEQFF. CDR3 DNA: TGCGCCAGCAGCCACTACAGCCGGGGTGGTGAGCAGTTCTTC.

This chain links TRBV4-2 with TRBJ2-5; 8 nucleotides align to TRBD2. The DNA end is more similar to TRBJ2-1, so the J call may be wrong. The CDR3 spans 14 residues. The germline gives CDR1 LGHNA, CDR2 YNFKEQ. CDR3 residues: CASSPEPAGEEQFF. As DNA, the CDR3 is TGTGCCAGCAGCCCAGAACCAGCGGGAGAGGAGCAGTTCTTC.